The clone carrying this T cell receptor (beta chain) was recorded a few times. Its antigen is currently unknown. The data belong to a study of beta chain features in type 1 diabetes. The CDR3 runs 15 residues. The V end was cut by 4 bases, the J end by 2 bases, with 14 bases between. CDR1 is SGHVS and CDR2 is FQNEAQ in the germline V gene. Sequencing targeted expressed TCRB transcripts, as all isolated RNA had been reverse transcribed. The assay was immunoSEQ multiplex PCR, and TCRdb's table has in-frame clones only and misses some. The profile shows a few hundred thousand clones, 9.6% of them singletons. Study-wide results and limits: VDJ junctions sequenced from type 1 diabetes patients showed fewer insertions and more deletions. Type 1 diabetes patients showed a moderate but significant shortening of TCRB CDR3s in all four CD4+ subsets. The study found that naive, central memory and Treg TCRB repertoires appeared more similar in patients than in healthy donors. Researchers cautioned that cDNA sequencing could over-represent cells with high TCR expression.

Every single donor gave one heparinised blood draw, and these averaged roughly 120 mL. The sample comprised central memory CD4+ T cells from blood. This clonotype originated in a young man with type 1 diabetes. The rearrangement joins TRBV7-8 to TRBJ1-1; D uncertain. CDR3 nucleotide sequence: TGTGCCAGCAGCTCCCCAGCAGTTTCAAACACTGAAGCTTTCTTT. It translates to CASSSPAVSNTEAFF.